This entry lists 32 T cell receptor beta chains sequenced from one sample in a study of cytomegalovirus exposure and HLA in healthy donors. With 60 Vbeta and 13 Jbeta primers, the PCR was carried out. Assay used: immunoSEQ multiplex PCR; TCRdb lists only in-frame clones, some missing. The table includes roughly 110,000 clones, roughly 80% detected once. Sequences were obtained from PBMCs. Receptors were obtained from a man aged 30 to 39 in good health and CMV-seronegative.

The chain combines TRBV5-4 with TRBJ1-1, with 9 bases aligning to TRBD1. CDR1 and CDR2 from the germline V gene are SGHNT and YYREEE (reference sequence). The V gene end was trimmed by 6 bases and the J gene end by 7 bases; junction bases not matched to a gene: 13. The CDR3 loop spans 15 amino acids. CDR3 nucleotide sequence: TGTGCCAGCAACCGAGCGGGACAGGGAGAAGGTGAAGCTTTCTTT. As protein: CASNRAGQGEGEAFF.

The chain is built from TRBV29-1 and TRBJ2-7; TRBD2 agrees at 8 bases. The trim removed 4 bases at V and 3 bases at J, leaving 8 bases unmatched. Germline lookup yields CDR1 SQVTM and CDR2 ANQGSEA. This CDR3 spans 14 amino acids. CDR3: CSVGGGRQYYEQYF. The CDR3 nucleotides read TGCAGCGTTGGCGGGGGGCGTCAATACTACGAGCAGTACTTC.

This clone has just a few counts. V gene TRBV7-9 combines with J gene TRBJ2-3, with 9 nucleotides matching TRBD1. Germline lookup yields CDR1 SEHNR and CDR2 FQNEAQ (reference sequence). CDR3 length: 15 residues. The V gene end was trimmed by 5 bases and the J gene end by 3 bases; junction bases not matched to a gene: 6. CDR3 loop: CASSPGTGSTDTQYF. CDR3 bases: TGTGCCAGCAGCCCCGGGACAGGGAGTACAGATACGCAGTATTTT.

The chain combines TRBV11-2 with TRBJ2-3; D is undetermined. Germline lookup yields CDR1 SGHAT and CDR2 FQNNGV. CDR3 length equals 12 residues. V lost 5 bases and J lost 5, with 8 bases in between. This CDR3 reads CASSRGGDTQYF. The DNA for the CDR3 is TGTGCCAGCAGCCGTGGCGGAGATACGCAGTATTTT.

The rearrangement joins TRBV5-1 to TRBJ2-3; 7 nucleotides match TRBD1. The CDR3 has 15 residues. Germline-derived CDR1 and CDR2 are SGHRS and YFSETQ. The V gene end was trimmed by 4 bases and the J gene end by 8 bases; junction bases not matched to a gene: 13. In nucleotides, the CDR3 is TGCGCCAGCAGCGAACCGACAGGGCCAAGAGGTACGCAGTATTTT. Amino acid sequence: CASSEPTGPRGTQYF.

This rearrangement joins TRBV19 to TRBJ1-1; weak D call: TRBD1 (6 bases). Germline CDR1 reads LNHDA; CDR2 reads SQIVND (reference sequence). Trimming pared 7 bases from V and 5 bases from J, leaving 14 bases between. The CDR3 extends over 13 amino acids. The chain's CDR3 is CASTRTANTEAFF. The CDR3 bases are TGTGCCAGTACAAGGACAGCGAATACTGAAGCTTTCTTT.

The V gene is TRBV15, the J gene TRBJ1-4; D remains ambiguous. The CDR3 loop spans 13 amino acids. Trimming took 2 bases from V and 4 from J, leaving 5 bases between them. Germline V gene sequence: CDR1 LNHNV, CDR2 YYDKDF (reference sequence). The CDR3 DNA follows: TGTGCCACCAGCAGATCCGTTAATGAAAAACTGTTTTTT. It is translated as CATSRSVNEKLFF.

The rearrangement uses TRBV7-9 and TRBJ1-4; the D is unclear. This CDR3 comprises 14 residues. Germline-derived CDR1 and CDR2 are SEHNR and FQNEAQ (reference sequence). V dropped 6 bases and J dropped 0 bases, with 8 bases sitting between them. Here the CDR3 DNA reads TGTGCCAGCAGGAGAGTTGCAACTAATGAAAAACTGTTTTTT. Amino acid sequence: CASRRVATNEKLFF. The full variable domain, with the rest looked up from reference TRBV7-9 and TRBJ1-4, is DTGVSQNPRHKITKRGQNVTFRCDPISEHNRLYWYRQTLGQGPEFLTYFQNEAQLEKSRLLSDRFSAERPKGSFSTLEIQRTEQGDSAMYLCASRRVATNEKLFFGSGTQLSVL.

The J gene is TRBJ2-1, the V gene TRBV5-1; D may be TRBD1 (6 bases). V lost 4 bases to trimming and J lost 3 bases, with 14 bases between them. The CDR3 totals 15 residues. The germline gives CDR1 SGHRS, CDR2 YFSETQ. CDR3 region: CASSPSGVGYNEQFF. CDR3 nucleotide sequence: TGCGCCAGCAGCCCCTCAGGGGTAGGCTACAATGAGCAGTTCTTC.

V gene TRBV6-5 combines with J gene TRBJ1-6; D is ambiguous. CDR1 and CDR2 from the germline V gene are MNHEY and SVGAGI. The V end lost 4 bases, the J end lost 7 bases, and 5 bases lay between the germline ends. CDR3 length equals 12 residues. CDR3 loop: CASSFPNSPLHF. The CDR3 DNA follows: TGTGCCAGCAGTTTTCCGAATTCACCCCTCCACTTT.

The J gene is TRBJ1-1, the V gene TRBV30; 9 nucleotides line up with TRBD1. The V and J ends lost 3 bases and 5 bases, in that order; junction bases with no gene match: 7. Germline CDR1 is GTSNPN and CDR2 is SVGIG (reference sequence). This CDR3 spans 14 amino acids. The DNA of the CDR3 is TGTGCCTGGAGGCTACAGGGGGCGGGTACTGAAGCTTTCTTT. This translates into CAWRLQGAGTEAFF. The full variable domain, with the rest looked up from reference TRBV30 and TRBJ1-1, is SQTIHQWPATLVQPVGSPLSLECTVEGTSNPNLYWYRQAAGRGLQLLFYSVGIGQISSEVPQNLSASRPQDRQFILSSKKLLLSDSGFYLCAWRLQGAGTEAFFGQGTRLTVV.

CDR3 loop: CASSSGPGANEKLFF. CDR3 nucleotide sequence: TGTGCCAGCAGCTCCGGGCCGGGGGCTAATGAAAAACTGTTTTTT. This chain connects TRBV7-9 to TRBJ1-4; tentatively, D is TRBD1 (5 bases). Germline V gives CDR1 SEHNR, CDR2 FQNEAQ (reference sequence). The CDR3 covers 15 residues. With 4 bases removed from V and 3 bases from J, the gap between germline ends came to 12 bases.

On this clone itself: Germline and junction disagree at one end, which may indicate a read error. The chain has TRBV7-7 and TRBJ2-3, with D tentatively TRBD1 (6 bases). The CDR3 length is 17 residues. CDR1 and CDR2 from the germline V gene are SSHAT and FNYEAQ (reference sequence). The CDR3 loop is CASSLGSAGALTDTQYF. CDR3 bases: TGTGCTAGCAGCTTAGGGTCGGCAGGGGCTTTGACAGATACGCAGTATTTT. The full variable domain, in which reference TRBV7-7 and TRBJ2-3 provide the parts outside the CDR3, is GAGVSQSPRYKVTKRGQDVTLRCDPISSHATLYWYQQALGQGPEFLTYFNYEAQPDKSGLPSDRFSAERPEGSISTLTIQRTEQRDSAMYRCASSLGSAGALTDTQYFGPGTRLTVL.

The chain is built from TRBV11-2 and TRBJ1-2; D gene ambiguous. CDR3 length: 13 residues. V lost 1 base and J lost 4, with 7 bases in between. Germline V gene lookup returns CDR1 SGHAT and CDR2 FQNNGV. CDR3 in amino acids: CASSLAQAYGYTF. The CDR3 DNA reads as TGTGCCAGCAGCTTAGCGCAGGCCTATGGCTACACCTTC.

Remarks on this clone: Mismatch with germline at one junction end may stem from a read error. The chain uses TRBV29-1 and TRBJ2-3; 11 bases line up with TRBD1. This CDR3 contains 13 residues. Germline V CDR1 and CDR2: SQVTM, ANQGSEA. The DNA for the CDR3 is TGCAGCGGAGGACAGGGGGCCACAGATGCGCAGTATTTT. It yields the protein CSGGQGATDAQYF.

The genes are TRBV5-8 and TRBJ2-7, with a weak D call TRBD1 (6 bases). V was cut by 4 bases and J by 3 bases, with 26 bases left in between. Germline values: CDR1 SGHTS, CDR2 YDEGEE. The CDR3 runs 18 residues. The DNA for the CDR3 is TGTGCCAGCAGCATTCGGTACAGGGTAAAGTCTTCGCTCTACGAGCAGTACTTC. Amino acids: CASSIRYRVKSSLYEQYF. The full variable domain, its missing parts supplied by reference TRBV5-8 and TRBJ2-7, is EAGVTQSPTHLIKTRGQQATLRCSPISGHTSVYWYQQALGLGLQFLLWYDEGEERNRGNFPPRFSGRQFPNYSSELNVNALELEDSALYLCASSIRYRVKSSLYEQYFGPGTRLTVT.

This chain links TRBV7-6 with TRBJ1-1; maybe TRBD1 (5 bases). Trimming removed 6 bases from V and 0 bases from J, with 8 bases in between. The CDR3 spans 13 residues. Looked up from germline, CDR1 is SGHVS and CDR2 is FNYEAQ. The CDR3 loop reads CASRQDLNTEAFF. The DNA for the CDR3 is TGTGCCAGCAGACAGGACCTGAACACTGAAGCTTTCTTT.

The chain combines TRBV12-5 with TRBJ2-7; a possible D gene is TRBD2 (6 bases). V dropped 5 bases and J dropped 4 bases, with 12 bases sitting between them. From germline, CDR1 is LGHNT and CDR2 FRNRAP. This CDR3 has 13 amino acids. CDR3 in DNA: TGTGCTAGTGGTCCCAATGGGGGGTACGAGCAGTACTTC. This translates into CASGPNGGYEQYF.

V gene TRBV7-9 combines with J gene TRBJ1-1, with D unresolved. CDR1 and CDR2 from the germline V gene are SEHNR and FQNEAQ (reference sequence). This CDR3 is 13 amino acids long. V lost 2 bases to trimming and J lost 4 bases, with 8 bases between them. CDR3 DNA sequence: TGTGCCAGCAGCTTAAACAGTGGCACTGAAGCTTTCTTT. This gives the protein CASSLNSGTEAFF.

The V call is TRBV10-1, the J call TRBJ2-7; TRBD2 matches at 10 bases. CDR1 and CDR2 (germline): WNHNN, SYGVQD (reference sequence). J was trimmed by 3 bases and V by 5 bases; bases with no gene match: 4. CDR3 size: 14 residues. CDR3 protein: CASSLGTSDYEQYF. In DNA, the CDR3 is TGCGCCAGCAGTCTTGGGACTAGCGACTACGAGCAGTACTTC.

The CDR3 bases are TGTGCCTGGAGTGTACGGACAGATACGCAGTATTTT. It specifies CAWSVRTDTQYF. The rearrangement links TRBV30 to TRBJ2-3; D is uncertain. CDR1 and CDR2 from the germline V gene are GTSNPN and SVGIG (reference sequence). Trimming shortened V by 0 bases and J by 3 bases, and 4 bases separated the two germline ends. This CDR3 contains 12 residues.

The J gene is TRBJ1-2, the V gene TRBV7-9, with D maybe TRBD1 (5 bases). The CDR3 consists of 13 residues. The V gene lost 1 base and the J gene lost 4 bases, with 7 bases spanning the gap. The germline V gene has CDR1 SEHNR and CDR2 FQNEAQ (reference sequence). CDR3 in amino acids: CASSLDRFYGYTF. The CDR3 DNA sequence: TGTGCCAGCAGCTTAGACAGGTTCTATGGCTACACCTTC.

This clone was seen a handful of times. The same CDR3 also results from other DNA sequences found in this sample. The gene calls are TRBV7-3 and TRBJ1-1; D is uncertain. V lost 2 bases and J 0 bases, leaving 4 bases between the germline ends. Germline CDR1 reads SGHTA; CDR2 reads FQGTGA. The CDR3 contains 13 residues. The CDR3, as DNA: TGTGCCAGCAGCTTATCCGTGAACACTGAAGCTTTCTTT. Its protein product is CASSLSVNTEAFF.

The V call is TRBV5-1, the J call TRBJ2-7; D might be TRBD2 (6 bases). The germline V and J ends were trimmed by 4 bases and 0 bases, with 17 bases remaining between them. The CDR3 consists of 16 residues. Germline CDR1 SGHRS, CDR2 YFSETQ. Here the CDR3 reads CASSRGASDNSYEQYF. The CDR3 DNA is TGCGCCAGCAGCCGCGGAGCTAGCGATAACTCCTACGAGCAGTACTTC. Filled out from reference TRBV5-1 and TRBJ2-7, the complete variable domain reads KAGVTQTPRYLIKTRGQQVTLSCSPISGHRSVSWYQQTPGQGLQFLFEYFSETQRNKGNFPGRFSGRQFSNSRSEMNVSTLELGDSALYLCASSRGASDNSYEQYFGPGTRLTVT.

The genes are TRBV9 and TRBJ1-6; 7 bases agree with TRBD1. Unmatched junction bases numbered 2, after V lost 1 base and J lost 7 bases. The CDR3 has 14 amino acids. Germline V gene data show CDR1 as SGDLS and CDR2 as YYNGEE. CDR3 region: CASSVSGGNSPLHF. CDR3 coding DNA: TGTGCCAGCAGCGTATCAGGGGGAAATTCACCCCTCCACTTT.

This chain links TRBV6-5 with TRBJ1-3; D is uncertain. Germline V gives CDR1 MNHEY, CDR2 SVGAGI. The CDR3 extends over 15 amino acids. The germline V and J ends were trimmed by 7 bases and 0 bases, with 13 bases remaining between them. The CDR3 bases are TGTGCCAGCAAGCCGCGGTGGAACTCTGGAAACACCATATATTTT. Its protein is CASKPRWNSGNTIYF.

Notes on this clone: The same CDR3 can be traced to other DNA sequences in this sample. The DNA of the CDR3 is TGTGCCAGCAGCGTAGCAGGTGGTGGAAACACCATATATTTT. Translation: CASSVAGGGNTIYF. This chain uses TRBV9 with TRBJ1-3; D is unclear. CDR1 is SGDLS, CDR2 YYNGEE, per germline. The V and J ends lost 0 bases and 3 bases respectively, with 7 bases between them. The CDR3 is 14 residues long.

The rearrangement links TRBV19 to TRBJ1-2; D unresolved. V was trimmed by 9 bases and J by 4 bases, leaving 15 bases between them. Germline CDR1 is LNHDA and CDR2 is SQIVND (reference sequence). The CDR3 contains 13 residues. The CDR3 is CASRLSGVYGYTF. The CDR3 nucleotides read TGTGCCAGCCGACTGTCCGGGGTCTATGGCTACACCTTC.

This clone has a handful of counts. In nucleotides, the CDR3 is TGTGCCAGCAGCCCAGGGGTTGGCTCTGGAAACACCATATATTTT. Its protein product is CASSPGVGSGNTIYF. V is TRBV7-6 and J is TRBJ1-3; perhaps TRBD1 as D (6 bases). V was trimmed by 5 bases and J by 0 bases, leaving 11 bases between them. This CDR3 has 15 amino acids. In germline, CDR1 is SGHVS, CDR2 FNYEAQ.

Only one count was recorded for this clone. At one end the junction does not follow the germline gene, possibly because of a read error. The chain joins TRBV7-7 to TRBJ2-7, with TRBD1 identical over 8 bases. Per germline, CDR1 SSHAT and CDR2 FNYEAQ (reference sequence). The CDR3 runs 13 residues. DNA for the CDR3: TGTGCTAGCAGCCCCGGACAGGGCGACGAGCAGTACTTC. Translating it yields CASSPGQGDEQYF.

The chain employs TRBV28 and TRBJ1-3; D is unclear. This CDR3 contains 14 residues. Germline V gives CDR1 MDHEN, CDR2 SYDVKM. V was trimmed by 5 bases and J by 3 bases, leaving 11 bases between them. Here the CDR3 DNA reads TGTGCCAGCAGTGTAGGCGGTGATGGAAACACCATATATTTT. It encodes CASSVGGDGNTIYF.

The rearrangement links TRBV5-1 to TRBJ1-1; D is unclear. CDR3 length: 13 residues. Germline V CDR1 and CDR2: SGHRS, YFSETQ. Trimming took 2 bases from V and 6 from J, leaving 11 bases between them. The CDR3 nucleotides are TGCGCCAGCAGCTTCTCCGGCAGGTCTGAAGCTTTCTTT. Encoded protein: CASSFSGRSEAFF.